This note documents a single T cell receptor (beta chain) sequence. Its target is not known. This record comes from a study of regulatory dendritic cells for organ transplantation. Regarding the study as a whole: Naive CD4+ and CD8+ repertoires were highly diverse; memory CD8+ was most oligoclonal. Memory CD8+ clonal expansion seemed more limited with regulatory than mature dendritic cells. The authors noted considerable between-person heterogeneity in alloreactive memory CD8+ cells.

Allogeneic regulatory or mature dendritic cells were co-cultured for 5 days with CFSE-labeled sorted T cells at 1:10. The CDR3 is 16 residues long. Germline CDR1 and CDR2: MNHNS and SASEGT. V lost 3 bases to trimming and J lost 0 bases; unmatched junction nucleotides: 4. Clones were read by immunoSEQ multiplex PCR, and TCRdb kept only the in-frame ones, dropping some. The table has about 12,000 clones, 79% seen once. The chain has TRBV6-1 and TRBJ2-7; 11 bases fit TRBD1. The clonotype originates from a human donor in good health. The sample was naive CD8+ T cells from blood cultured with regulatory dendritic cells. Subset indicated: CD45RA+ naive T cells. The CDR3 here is CASSEWDRGSSYEQYF. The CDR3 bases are TGTGCCAGCAGTGAGTGGGACAGGGGGAGCTCCTACGAGCAGTACTTC.